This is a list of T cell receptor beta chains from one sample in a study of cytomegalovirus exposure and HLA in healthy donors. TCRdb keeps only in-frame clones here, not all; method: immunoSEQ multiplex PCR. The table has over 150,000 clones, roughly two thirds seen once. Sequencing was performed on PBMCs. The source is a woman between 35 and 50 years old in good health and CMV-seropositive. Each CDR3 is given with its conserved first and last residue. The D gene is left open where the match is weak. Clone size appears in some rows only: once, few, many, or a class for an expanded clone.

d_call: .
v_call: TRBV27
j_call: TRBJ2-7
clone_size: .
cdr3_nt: TGTGCCAGCTCCCCACAGGGTTCCTACGAGCAGTACTTC
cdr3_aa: CASSPQGSYEQYF

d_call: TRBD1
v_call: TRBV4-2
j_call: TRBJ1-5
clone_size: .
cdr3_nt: TGTGCCAGCAGCCAAACCGGGACAGGGACTCAGCCCCAGAATTTT
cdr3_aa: CASSQTGTGTQPQNF

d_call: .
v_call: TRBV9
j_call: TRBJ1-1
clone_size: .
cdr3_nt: TGTGCCAGCAGCGGGCCCAATTGGGAAGCTTTCTTT
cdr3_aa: CASSGPNWEAFF

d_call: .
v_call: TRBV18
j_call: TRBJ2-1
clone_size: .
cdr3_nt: TGTGCCAGCTCACACGGGGTAGCGGCAAATGAGCAGTTCTTC
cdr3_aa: CASSHGVAANEQFF

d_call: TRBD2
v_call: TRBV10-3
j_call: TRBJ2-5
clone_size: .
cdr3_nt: TGTGCCATCAGTAGTGGACTAGCGGGAGGGCCGAGTCGAGAGACCCAGTACTTC
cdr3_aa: CAISSGLAGGPSRETQYF

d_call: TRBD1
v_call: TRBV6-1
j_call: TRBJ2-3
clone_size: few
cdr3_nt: TGTGCCAGCAGTGAAGGGACAGGGGTAGATACGCAGTATTTT
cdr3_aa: CASSEGTGVDTQYF

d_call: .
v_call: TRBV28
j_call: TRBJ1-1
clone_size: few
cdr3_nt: TGTGCCAGCAGTTTAGGGGGGGGTGTTCTGAACACTGAAGCTTTCTTT
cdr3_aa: CASSLGGGVLNTEAFF

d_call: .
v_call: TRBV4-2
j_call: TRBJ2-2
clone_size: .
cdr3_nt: TGTGCCAGCAGCCAAGAACACAGGTTGAACACCGGGGAGCTGTTTTTT
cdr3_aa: CASSQEHRLNTGELFF

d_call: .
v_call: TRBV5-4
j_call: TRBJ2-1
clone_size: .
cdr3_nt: TGTGCCAGCAGCTCCGGGACTTCAGTCAACAATGAGCAGTTCTTC
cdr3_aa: CASSSGTSVNNEQFF

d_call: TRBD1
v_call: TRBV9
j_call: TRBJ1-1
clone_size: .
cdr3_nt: TGTGCCAGCAGCCTCTCAGGGGGATTAGCTGAAGCTTTCTTT
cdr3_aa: CASSLSGGLAEAFF

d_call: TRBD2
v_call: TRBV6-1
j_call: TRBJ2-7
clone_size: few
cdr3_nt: TGTGCCAGCAGTCTAGCGGGCACGGCGCGGGAGCAGTACTTC
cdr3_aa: CASSLAGTAREQYF

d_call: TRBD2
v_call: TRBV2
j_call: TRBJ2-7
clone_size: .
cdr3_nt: TGTGCCAGCAGTCCCCTACTAGCGGGAGCTTCCGAGCAGTACTTC
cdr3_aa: CASSPLLAGASEQYF

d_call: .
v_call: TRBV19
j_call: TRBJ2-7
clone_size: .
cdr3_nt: TGTGCCAGTATTTCGCCCCAGGGAGGCGAGCAGTACTTC
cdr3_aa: CASISPQGGEQYF

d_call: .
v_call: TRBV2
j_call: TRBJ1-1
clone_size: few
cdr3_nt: TGTGCCAGCTCCCCAGGCATAATGACTGAAGCTTTCTTT
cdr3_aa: CASSPGIMTEAFF

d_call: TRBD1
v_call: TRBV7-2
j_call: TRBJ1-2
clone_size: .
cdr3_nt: TGTGCCAGCAGCCCGCGGACAGGGGCGGACTATGGCTACACCTTC
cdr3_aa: CASSPRTGADYGYTF

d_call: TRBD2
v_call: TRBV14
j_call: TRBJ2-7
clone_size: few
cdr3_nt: TGTGCCAGCAGCCTAGCGGGGCCGTGGAGCTCCTACGAGCAGTACTTC
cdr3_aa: CASSLAGPWSSYEQYF

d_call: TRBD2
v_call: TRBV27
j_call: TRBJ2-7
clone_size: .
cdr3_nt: TGTGCCAGCAGTTCCGTACTAGCGCGATCCTACGAGCAGTACTTC
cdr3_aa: CASSSVLARSYEQYF

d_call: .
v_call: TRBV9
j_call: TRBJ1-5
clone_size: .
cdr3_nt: .
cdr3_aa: CASSVGTGSNQPQNF

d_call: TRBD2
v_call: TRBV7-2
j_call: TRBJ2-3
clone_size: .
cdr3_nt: TGTGCCAGCAGCAAAGGCGGGAGGGTAGGTGCAGATACGCAGTATTTT
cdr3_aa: CASSKGGRVGADTQYF

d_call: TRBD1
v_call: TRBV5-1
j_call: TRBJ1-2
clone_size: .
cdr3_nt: TGCGCCAGCAGCGAGGGGGCGCAGCCTTATGGCTACACCTTC
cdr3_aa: CASSEGAQPYGYTF

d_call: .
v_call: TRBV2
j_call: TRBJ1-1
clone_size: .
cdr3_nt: TGTGCCAGTAACCGACAGGTTGGCACTGAAGCTTTCTTT
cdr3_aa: CASNRQVGTEAFF

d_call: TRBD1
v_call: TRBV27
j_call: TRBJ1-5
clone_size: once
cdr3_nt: TGTGCCAGCAGCTCCGGGACAGAGAATCAGCCCCAGCATTTT
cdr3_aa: CASSSGTENQPQHF

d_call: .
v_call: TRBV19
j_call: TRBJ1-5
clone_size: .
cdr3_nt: TGTGCCAGTAGTCCGACAGTACCCAATCAGCCCCAGCATTTT
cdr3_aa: CASSPTVPNQPQHF

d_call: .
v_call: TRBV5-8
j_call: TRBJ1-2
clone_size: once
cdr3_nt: TGTGCCAGCAGCTTGCGCCTTGGAGCTAACTATGGCTACACCTTC
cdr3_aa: CASSLRLGANYGYTF

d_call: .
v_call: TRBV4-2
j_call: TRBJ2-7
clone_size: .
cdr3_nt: TGTGCCAGCAGCCAATCTACAGGGACCCACGAGCAGTACTTC
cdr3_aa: CASSQSTGTHEQYF

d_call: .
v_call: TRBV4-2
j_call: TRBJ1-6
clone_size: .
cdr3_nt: TGTGCCAGCAGCCAAGATGAGGGATCGATCAATTCACCCCTCCACTTT
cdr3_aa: CASSQDEGSINSPLHF